Described below is a single T cell receptor (beta chain) sequence and its context. The sample is drawn from a study of blood T cell repertoires in COVID-19. On the study more broadly: Sites in the United States, Italy and Spain provided acute and convalescent COVID-19 samples. The cDNA or gDNA used as material had been derived from T cells, B-cell-depleted T cells, or PBMCs.

Per the original data handling: Estimation of nucleated cell counts was performed using reference gene primer amplification. Clones were sequenced by immunoSEQ multiplex PCR, and TCRdb holds only the in-frame ones, with some missing. V, J and clone size derive from that table, while D and trimming were established from the DNA sequence. The sample comprises about 140,000 clones, approximately 86% of which are singletons, and 1.5% to 2% rests with the top ten. The CDR3 has 14 residues. Germline V gene data show CDR1 as GTSNPN and CDR2 as SVGIG (reference sequence). The ends were cut back, 3 bases at V and 7 bases at J, with 15 bases in the middle.

The J gene is TRBJ1-4, the V gene TRBV30, with a weak D call TRBD1 (5 bases). This TCR was recovered from a man between 65 and 85 years old with acute or convalescent COVID-19. The material sequenced was peripheral blood. The CDR3 bases are TGTGCCTGGAGCGGGAGGAGGGGATGTGAAAAACTGTTTTTT. Encoded protein: CAWSGRRGCEKLFF.